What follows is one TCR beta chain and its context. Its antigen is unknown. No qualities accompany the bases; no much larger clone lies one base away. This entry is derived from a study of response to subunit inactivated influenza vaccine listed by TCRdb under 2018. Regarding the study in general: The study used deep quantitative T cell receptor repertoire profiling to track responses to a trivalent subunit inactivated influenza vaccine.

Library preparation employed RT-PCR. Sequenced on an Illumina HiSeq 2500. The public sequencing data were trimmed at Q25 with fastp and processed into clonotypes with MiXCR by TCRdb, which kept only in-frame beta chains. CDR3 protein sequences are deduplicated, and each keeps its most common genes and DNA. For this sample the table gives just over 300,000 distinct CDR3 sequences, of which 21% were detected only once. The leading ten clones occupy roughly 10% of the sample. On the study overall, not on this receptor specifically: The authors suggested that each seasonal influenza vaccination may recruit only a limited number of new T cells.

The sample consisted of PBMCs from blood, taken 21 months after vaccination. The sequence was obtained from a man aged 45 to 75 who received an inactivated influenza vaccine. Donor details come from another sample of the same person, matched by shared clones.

The sequenced DNA is TGCAGTGCTAGAGTTACACAGGGTGATTCACCCCTCCACTTT. Its product reads: CSARVTQGDSPLHF. The rearranged segments are TRBV20-1 and TRBJ1-6; a weak D assignment points to TRBD1 (6 bases agree). V sheds 1 base and J sheds 8 bases, leaving 12 bases between their ends. The germline V gene encodes CDR1 DFQATT and CDR2 SNEGSKA (reference sequence). The CDR3 holds 14 amino acids from the cysteine to the phenylalanine. Left in the record is the CDR3 DNA by itself, 42 bases read in frame from the first base.